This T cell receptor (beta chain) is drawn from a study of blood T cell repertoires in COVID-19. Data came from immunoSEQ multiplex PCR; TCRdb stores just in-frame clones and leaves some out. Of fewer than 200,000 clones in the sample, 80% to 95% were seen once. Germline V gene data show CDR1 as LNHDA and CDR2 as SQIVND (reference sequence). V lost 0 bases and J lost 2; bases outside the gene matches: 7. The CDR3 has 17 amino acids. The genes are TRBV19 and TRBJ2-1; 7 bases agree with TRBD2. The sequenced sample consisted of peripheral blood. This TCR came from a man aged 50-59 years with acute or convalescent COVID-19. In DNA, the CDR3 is TGTGCCAGTAGTATAGATCCAAACAGCGGGGCCTACAATGAGCAGTTCTTC. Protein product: CASSIDPNSGAYNEQFF.